This T cell receptor beta chain was obtained from a study of cytomegalovirus exposure and HLA in healthy donors. This CDR3 spans 17 amino acids. After removal of 3 bases from V and 4 bases from J, the junction contained 10 bases not matched to a gene. Germline assignment: CDR1 MNHEY and CDR2 SMNVEV (reference sequence). Donors had nominal health at sampling but likely had unrecorded immune exposures. Amplification used 60 Vbeta primers and 13 Jbeta primers. The repertoire was sequenced with immunoSEQ multiplex PCR; TCRdb's copy has only in-frame clones and lacks some. The repertoire consists of 120,000 to 150,000 clones, with less than 85% occurring once and the leading ten covering under 7.5%.

The chain has TRBV27 and TRBJ2-7; TRBD2 matches 12 bases. The sequencing input was PBMCs. This TCR derives from a middle-aged man in good health and CMV-seropositive. As DNA, the CDR3 is TGTGCCAGCAGTTTTCTGACTAGCGGGAGAGGGGCGTACGAGCAGTACTTC. This encodes CASSFLTSGRGAYEQYF.